Below are 22 T cell receptor beta chains sequenced from a single sample in a study of shared clonotypes between healthy human individuals. Sequenced by immunoSEQ multiplex PCR; TCRdb stores in-frame clones only, minus some. The table includes roughly 1,000,000 clones, approximately 78% detected once. The sequencing sample was made of memory CD4+ T cells from PBMCs. Subset meaning: CD45RA-negative fraction. The origin of the receptors is a man younger than 35 in good health. Some clones in this sample may be carry-over from other donors' samples.

The rearrangement joins TRBV7-9 to TRBJ2-3; 8 bases match TRBD2. Germline-derived CDR1 and CDR2 are SEHNR and FQNEAQ (reference sequence). V shed 6 bases and J 1 base; nucleotides not matched to a gene: 9. The CDR3 length is 16 residues. The CDR3 sequence is CASSPPGRGGTDTQYF. The CDR3 DNA sequence: TGTGCCAGCAGTCCCCCGGGGCGGGGGGGCACAGATACGCAGTATTTT. Based on the CDR3 plus reference TRBV7-9 and TRBJ2-3, the full variable domain is DTGVSQNPRHKITKRGQNVTFRCDPISEHNRLYWYRQTLGQGPEFLTYFQNEAQLEKSRLLSDRFSAERPKGSFSTLEIQRTEQGDSAMYLCASSPPGRGGTDTQYFGPGTRLTVL.

This clone was detected ten times or more. Other DNA sequences in the same sample also yield this CDR3. The V gene is TRBV28, the J gene TRBJ2-5, with D hard to call. The CDR3 runs 11 residues. Trimming cost V 2 bases and J 5 bases, with 3 bases left between them. Looked up from germline, CDR1 is MDHEN and CDR2 is SYDVKM. CDR3 nucleotide sequence: TGTGCCAGCAGTTTAAGGGAGACCCAGTACTTC. This gives the protein CASSLRETQYF.

The rearrangement uses TRBV9 and TRBJ2-2, with D hard to call. The germline V gene has CDR1 SGDLS and CDR2 YYNGEE. The CDR3 is made up of 14 amino acids. The V and J ends lost 2 bases and 4 bases respectively, with 9 bases between them. CDR3 loop: CASSVVMGTGELFF. The CDR3 DNA reads TGTGCCAGCAGCGTCGTCATGGGCACCGGGGAGCTGTTTTTT.

In its sample, this clone was seen a few times. This chain links TRBV11-2 with TRBJ2-2; D uncertain. V lost 7 bases to trimming and J lost 6 bases, with 15 bases between them. Germline CDR1 and CDR2: SGHAT and FQNNGV. The CDR3 covers 14 residues. The CDR3 protein is CASTPEALAGELFF. In nucleotides, the CDR3 is TGTGCCAGCACCCCTGAGGCTCTCGCCGGGGAGCTGTTTTTT. The complete variable domain, with remaining parts taken from reference TRBV11-2 and TRBJ2-2, reads EAGVAQSPRYKIIEKRQSVAFWCNPISGHATLYWYQQILGQGPKLLIQFQNNGVVDDSQLPKDRFSAERLKGVDSTLKIQPAKLEDSAVYLCASTPEALAGELFFGEGSRLTVL.

This clone appeared a few times. The rearrangement uses TRBV5-1 and TRBJ1-1; D unresolved. The CDR3 contains 15 residues. The V gene's germline CDR1 is SGHRS and CDR2 YFSETQ. Trimming cost V 4 bases and J 0 bases, with 13 bases left between them. The CDR3 DNA follows: TGCGCCAGCAGCCCCCGACCTGATATGAACACTGAAGCTTTCTTT. This gives the protein CASSPRPDMNTEAFF.

The DNA of the CDR3 is TGTGCCAGCAGTCAGCGCCTCTCCTACGAGCAGTACTTC. It specifies CASSQRLSYEQYF. V and J are TRBV27 and TRBJ2-7; D call uncertain. Germline V gene sequence: CDR1 MNHEY, CDR2 SMNVEV (reference sequence). V dropped 5 bases and J dropped 0 bases, with 8 bases sitting between them. This CDR3 is built from 13 residues.

This clone was observed many times. The V gene is TRBV6-5, the J gene TRBJ2-7; TRBD1 is a possible D gene (6 bases). V was trimmed by 7 bases and J by 6 bases, leaving 16 bases between them. This CDR3 has 13 amino acids. Germline V lookup: CDR1 MNHEY, CDR2 SVGAGI. The CDR3 is CASKMLRTAEQYF. DNA for the CDR3: TGTGCCAGCAAAATGCTCCGGACAGCCGAGCAGTACTTC.

Points on this clone: Possible read error: a much larger clone is one base away. The V call is TRBV7-9, the J call TRBJ2-7; TRBD2 matches 7 bases. J lost 7 bases, V lost 5 bases, and 17 bases had no gene match. Germline lookup yields CDR1 SEHNR and CDR2 FQNEAQ (reference sequence). This CDR3 has 16 amino acids. The CDR3 is CASSPRGDPRPREQYF. CDR3 coding DNA: TGTGCCAGCAGCCCCCGGGGGGACCCCAGGCCGAGGGAGCAGTACTTC.

The chain has TRBV2 and TRBJ2-5; 15 nucleotides match TRBD2. The V segment lost 7 bases and the J segment 3 bases; nucleotides outside the gene matches: 6. CDR3 length equals 16 residues. Germline loops: CDR1 SNHLY, CDR2 FYNNEI. CDR3 nucleotides: TGTGCCAGCACCCCCGGACTAGCGGGGGGGAAAGAGACCCAGTACTTC. It yields the protein CASTPGLAGGKETQYF.

V is TRBV29-1 and J is TRBJ2-7; tentatively, D is TRBD2 (5 bases). The CDR3 runs 12 residues. CDR1 and CDR2 (germline): SQVTM, ANQGSEA. Trimming stripped 8 bases from V and 3 bases from J, with 14 bases between. CDR3 residues: CSTNNGGYEQYF. In DNA form, the CDR3 reads TGCAGCACTAACAACGGAGGCTACGAGCAGTACTTC.

On this clone: A read error may be the cause here, since a much bigger clone is one base away. As DNA, the CDR3 is TGTGCCAGCAGCTTGGATAGCAATCAGCCCCAGCATTTT. Its protein is CASSLDSNQPQHF. The V gene is TRBV5-6, the J gene TRBJ1-5; D is unresolved. This CDR3 comprises 13 residues. V lost 0 bases and J 0 bases, leaving 1 base between the germline ends. The germline CDR1 and CDR2 sequences are SGHDT and YYEEEE.

The chain has TRBV27 and TRBJ2-7; the match to TRBD2 covers 11 bases. The CDR3 loop spans 17 amino acids. The germline gives CDR1 MNHEY, CDR2 SMNVEV (reference sequence). V trimming: 3 bases; J trimming: 7 bases; junction bases outside the gene matches: 14. The CDR3 sequence is CASSFGSGRAGDYEQYF. In DNA form, the CDR3 reads TGTGCCAGCAGTTTTGGTAGCGGGAGGGCGGGGGATTATGAGCAGTACTTC.

This clone came up once. V and J are TRBV5-4 and TRBJ1-6; 11 bases align to TRBD1. The CDR3 covers 15 residues. CDR1 is SGHNT, CDR2 YYREEE, per germline (reference sequence). The V segment lost 3 bases and the J segment 7 bases; nucleotides outside the gene matches: 3. The CDR3 coding sequence is TGTGCCAGCAGCTCCCGGGACAGGGGGAATTCACCCCTCCACTTT. Translating gives CASSSRDRGNSPLHF.

CDR3 sequence reads: CASSPLNLATISYEQYF. CDR3 nucleotides: TGTGCCAGCTCACCACTGAATCTAGCGACAATCTCCTACGAGCAGTACTTC. The chain is built from TRBV18 and TRBJ2-7, with D perhaps matching TRBD2 (6 bases). Germline CDR1 and CDR2: KGHSH and LQKENI. The germline V and J ends were trimmed by 1 base and 0 bases, with 16 bases remaining between them. The length of the CDR3 is 17 residues.

The CDR3 region has the DNA TGTGCCACCAGCAGAGTAGGGCAGAATAATGAAAAACTGTTTTTT. This translates into CATSRVGQNNEKLFF. This chain joins TRBV15 and TRBJ1-4, with D uncertain. CDR3 length equals 15 residues. Germline CDR1 is LNHNV and CDR2 is YYDKDF (reference sequence). Between the trimmed V and J ends, which lost 1 base and 4 bases, there was a span of 10 bases.

The chain combines TRBV5-4 with TRBJ2-3; tentatively, D is TRBD1 (6 bases). The CDR3 sequence is 15 residues long. Trimming took 4 bases from V and 3 from J, leaving 15 bases between them. Germline V gives CDR1 SGHNT, CDR2 YYREEE (reference sequence). Here the CDR3 reads CASSPGRGTTDTQYF. The CDR3 region has the DNA TGTGCCAGCAGCCCCGGCAGGGGAACGACAGATACGCAGTATTTT. Variable domain in full (rest from reference TRBV5-4 and TRBJ2-3): ETGVTQSPTHLIKTRGQQVTLRCSSQSGHNTVSWYQQALGQGPQFIFQYYREEENGRGNFPPRFSGLQFPNYSSELNVNALELDDSALYLCASSPGRGTTDTQYFGPGTRLTVL.

The V and J genes are TRBV6-6 and TRBJ1-5; no definite D call. The length of the CDR3 is 15 residues. CDR1 is MNHNY and CDR2 is SVGAGI in the germline V gene (reference sequence). V shed 6 bases and J shed 7 bases, with 19 bases lying between them. CDR3 in DNA: TGTGCCAGCAGCCCCGGCGGGGTCCGGGGACAGCCCCAGCATTTT. Translation gives CASSPGGVRGQPQHF.

The chain recombines TRBV5-1 with TRBJ2-5; perhaps TRBD1 as D (5 bases). Per the germline V gene, CDR1 is SGHRS and CDR2 is YFSETQ. V lost 4 bases and J lost 1, with 11 bases in between. The CDR3 is 14 residues long. The CDR3 sequence: CASSEPGFQETQYF. The DNA for the CDR3 is TGCGCCAGCAGCGAGCCAGGGTTCCAAGAGACCCAGTACTTC.

The chain employs TRBV5-5 and TRBJ1-3; D is unresolved. The length of the CDR3 is 14 residues. Germline V gene sequence: CDR1 SGHKS, CDR2 YYEKEE (reference sequence). Trimming took off 3 bases at V and 4 bases at J, with 11 bases between the two ends. DNA for the CDR3: TGTGCCAGCAGCTCTCTAGAGACCGGAAACACCATATATTTT. As protein: CASSSLETGNTIYF.

The rearrangement uses TRBV28 and TRBJ2-1, with 7 bases lining up with TRBD2. Germline CDR1 MDHEN, CDR2 SYDVKM. CDR3 size: 14 residues. V lost 7 bases to trimming and J lost 8 bases; unmatched junction nucleotides: 11. CDR3 region: CASNLGREVDEQFF. The CDR3, as DNA: TGTGCCAGCAATTTGGGACGGGAGGTGGATGAGCAGTTCTTC. The full variable domain, with the rest looked up from reference TRBV28 and TRBJ2-1, is DVKVTQSSRYLVKRTGEKVFLECVQDMDHENMFWYRQDPGLGLRLIYFSYDVKMKEKGDIPEGYSVSREKKERFSLILESASTNQTSMYLCASNLGREVDEQFFGPGTRLTVL.

In regard to this clone: The germline gene is not matched at one end of the junction; a read error may be the cause. V and J are TRBV28 and TRBJ2-5, with a weak D call TRBD1 (6 bases). The CDR3 loop spans 11 amino acids. Germline V gene data show CDR1 as MDHEN and CDR2 as SYDVKM. CDR3: CASSFQGPTDF. DNA for the CDR3: TGTGCCAGCAGTTTCCAGGGGCCCACGGACTTC.

This clone was recorded only once. This chain joins TRBV4-3 and TRBJ2-7; D may be TRBD1 (6 bases). Germline assignment: CDR1 LGHNA and CDR2 YSLEER. V shed 3 bases and J shed 10 bases, with 13 bases lying between them. The length of the CDR3 is 12 residues. The CDR3 sequence: CASSQDSTRQYF. As DNA, the CDR3 is TGCGCCAGCAGCCAGGACAGTACGAGACAGTACTTC.